The table lists the clone carrying this T cell receptor beta chain with a count of one. The sample belongs to a study of blood T cell repertoires in COVID-19. Study background: Sites in the United States, Italy and Spain provided acute and convalescent COVID-19 samples. T cells, B-cell-depleted T cells, or PBMCs supplied cDNA or gDNA.

Per germline, CDR1 SEHNR and CDR2 FQNEAQ (reference sequence). Trimming removed 8 bases from V and 3 bases from J; junction bases left unmatched: 10. The CDR3 sequence is 14 residues long. TCRdb's table, derived via immunoSEQ multiplex PCR, lists solely in-frame clones and lacks some. The sample holds 110,000 or so clones; approximately 91% are singletons and the top ten take over 6.5%. The rearrangement uses TRBV7-9 and TRBJ2-7; 7 bases fit TRBD1. Sequencing was carried out using peripheral blood. The clonotype comes from a woman aged 70-85 years who had recovered from COVID-19. The CDR3 reads CASRSLQGDYEQYF. DNA of the CDR3: TGTGCCAGCCGCTCCCTCCAGGGGGACTACGAGCAGTACTTC.